This entry features one TCR beta chain sequence. Its antigen is still unknown. Base qualities are not recorded, but no much larger clone differs from it by a single base. The sample belongs to a study of cytomegalovirus exposure and HLA in healthy donors (dated by TCRdb to the late 2010s). With regard to the full study: According to a later analysis, the approximately 120 validation repertoires were produced on the same platform as the approximately 620 repertoires of the first cohort. The study aimed to test whether signatures of past pathogen exposure could be identified by cataloging public T cell receptors. In addition to the first cohort of roughly 670 subjects, a separate validation cohort of 130 or so different subjects was used. To predict cytomegalovirus infection status, the study brought together high-throughput TCR immunosequencing, statistical association of individual TCRs with disease status, and machine learning. Overall results and qualifications from the work: Across donors, most TCR sequences were observed very rarely, whereas some public TCRs were present in many individuals. In both the original and validation cohorts, the classifier was reported to diagnose cytomegalovirus status with high specificity and sensitivity. The study listed approximately 150 TCR beta chains as associated with cytomegalovirus. The authors suggested that the approach could potentially be generalized to other disease states and immunological phenotypes. All 120 or so repertoires were used to score co-occurrence in the validation cohort in a later analysis, because that analysis had no HLA typing for the cohort. In vitro tests confirmed that a few of the cytomegalovirus-associated TCR beta chains recognize cytomegalovirus antigens. A later analysis found that TCRs clustered in the first cohort also tended to co-occur in the roughly 110 validation repertoires, with 94% of cluster scores above 0.

The CDR3 runs 16 residues from the cysteine to the phenylalanine. Only the CDR3 DNA stays, 48 bases, in frame from base 1. Taken from the germline V gene (reference sequence), the CDR1 and CDR2 loops are SEHNR and FQNEAQ. Deletion took 1 base off V and 4 bases off J, with a span of 16 bases between the germline ends. Libraries were prepared through the immunoSEQ multiplex PCR assay. The study's processing was this. A statistical classification framework was built to diagnose cytomegalovirus status from the catalog of TCR beta chain sequences. What TCRdb holds here is the immuneACCESS table cut down to in-frame rearrangements. Part of the clones is not present; checked against another copy, under half of the missing clones reflect an unresolved V gene, and the others are unexplained. V, J and clone size reflect that table, while D and trimming were determined from the DNA. The sample table records approximately 140,000 clones; about 90% of these occur just once. In total, the top ten clones hold 2.5% to 3.5% of the sample.

The donors belonged to the validation cohort of over a hundred subjects, which was separate from the approximately 700-subject first cohort. The chain is assembled from TRBV7-9 and TRBJ1-1, with the D gene call left open. Input material: PBMCs. The receptor comes from a man aged 18 to 29 in good health and CMV-seronegative. The CDR3 region reads CASSLESARAATEAFF. The sequenced DNA: TGTGCCAGCAGCTTAGAGTCTGCGAGGGCGGCCACTGAAGCTTTCTTT.